Below are 10 T cell receptor beta chains sequenced from a single sample in a study of Ad26.COV2.S vaccination and SARS-CoV-2 variants. Some clones are missing from TCRdb's copy, which holds only in-frame ones; the method was immunoSEQ multiplex PCR. The profile shows 350,000 to 400,000 clones, about 91% of them singletons. Specified treatment: over 15 received Ad26.COV2.S at low or high dose, single or two shots; about 5 received placebo; per-sample allocation not given. Sampling happened 63 days after the first vaccine or placebo injection. This material consisted of peripheral blood, taken in a trial of Ad26.COV2.S vaccine versus placebo. These TCRs come from a person between 18 and 59 years old who received the Ad26.COV2.S COVID-19 vaccine or a placebo.

Details on this clone: Possible read error: a much larger clone is one base away. This sequence joins TRBV29-1 and TRBJ1-1; no reliable D call. The CDR3 length is 12 residues. Germline V CDR1 and CDR2: SQVTM, ANQGSEA. Trimming took 0 bases from V and 1 from J, leaving 3 bases between them. CDR3 in amino acids: CSVEEGNTEAFF. The CDR3, as DNA: TGCAGCGTTGAAGAGGGGAACACTGAAGCTTTCTTT.

The chain recombines TRBV7-9 with TRBJ2-5; TRBD2 matches at 7 bases. Germline V gives CDR1 SEHNR, CDR2 FQNEAQ (reference sequence). J lost 1 base, V lost 2 bases, and 7 bases had no gene match. This CDR3 contains 16 residues. The CDR3 coding sequence is TGTGCCAGCAGCTTACCAAACGGGAGGTCCCAAGAGACCCAGTACTTC. Its translation is CASSLPNGRSQETQYF.

The genes are TRBV5-1 and TRBJ2-2, with TRBD1 identical over 7 bases. The CDR3 contains 16 residues. With 4 bases clipped from V and 0 bases from J, the junction kept 6 bases outside the gene matches. The germline CDR1 and CDR2 sequences are SGHRS and YFSETQ. The CDR3 sequence: CASSTGTDSNTGELFF. The CDR3 DNA reads TGCGCCAGCAGCACCGGGACAGACTCGAACACCGGGGAGCTGTTTTTT. Drawing the rest from reference TRBV5-1 and TRBJ2-2, the complete variable domain is KAGVTQTPRYLIKTRGQQVTLSCSPISGHRSVSWYQQTPGQGLQFLFEYFSETQRNKGNFPGRFSGRQFSNSRSEMNVSTLELGDSALYLCASSTGTDSNTGELFFGEGSRLTVL.

The chain links TRBV7-8 to TRBJ1-1; D unclear. The CDR3 is 17 amino acids. The germline gives CDR1 SGHVS, CDR2 FQNEAQ. Trimming left V 6 bases short and J 0 bases short, with 20 bases between. The CDR3 loop is CASSSLKATQLNTEAFF. The CDR3 bases are TGTGCCAGCAGTTCTCTAAAGGCCACACAGCTGAACACTGAAGCTTTCTTT.

This chain joins TRBV29-1 and TRBJ2-3; 14 bases match TRBD2. Looked up from germline, CDR1 is SQVTM and CDR2 is ANQGSEA. The CDR3 is 13 residues long. J gave up 6 bases and V 7 bases, and 3 bases lay outside the gene matches. The CDR3 DNA sequence: TGCAGCGCAAGGACTAGCGGGAGGGATACGCAGTATTTT. As protein: CSARTSGRDTQYF.

The rearrangement joins TRBV9 to TRBJ1-3; no clear D. Germline values: CDR1 SGDLS, CDR2 YYNGEE. V was trimmed by 2 bases and J by 0 bases, leaving 9 bases between them. The CDR3 sequence is 15 residues long. DNA for the CDR3: TGTGCCAGCAGCGTGGCAGCGAACTCTGGAAACACCATATATTTT. It codes for CASSVAANSGNTIYF.

The chain couples TRBV28 to TRBJ2-5; 10 bases match TRBD2. This CDR3 is 14 amino acids long. Germline lookup yields CDR1 MDHEN and CDR2 SYDVKM. Germline trimming cut 6 bases from V and 4 bases from J; bases unmatched to any gene: 5. This CDR3 reads CASRAGGPIETQYF. CDR3 coding DNA: TGTGCCAGCAGAGCGGGAGGGCCCATAGAGACCCAGTACTTC.

The gene calls are TRBV15 and TRBJ2-7; D is ambiguous. V lost 0 bases and J lost 1, with 10 bases in between. The CDR3 sequence is 15 residues long. The germline gives CDR1 LNHNV, CDR2 YYDKDF (reference sequence). Here the CDR3 DNA reads TGTGCCACCAGCAGAGATCCGGGTAGGTCCTACGAGCAGTACTTC. This gives the protein CATSRDPGRSYEQYF.

The chain recombines TRBV7-2 with TRBJ2-7, with 7 bases fitting TRBD2. The V gene's germline CDR1 is SGHTA and CDR2 FQGNSA. CDR3 size: 14 residues. V shed 5 bases, J shed 2 bases, and the junction held 6 bases outside the gene matches. In DNA, the CDR3 is TGTGCCAGCAGCGGGGACGGGAGGACCTACGAGCAGTACTTC. Protein: CASSGDGRTYEQYF.

J is TRBJ2-7 and V is TRBV5-5; no definite D call. V was cut by 3 bases and J by 0 bases, with 10 bases left in between. The germline gives CDR1 SGHKS, CDR2 YYEKEE (reference sequence). CDR3 length: 14 residues. This chain's CDR3 is CASSSPGSSYEQYF. DNA of the CDR3: TGTGCCAGCAGCTCCCCCGGTAGCTCCTACGAGCAGTACTTC.